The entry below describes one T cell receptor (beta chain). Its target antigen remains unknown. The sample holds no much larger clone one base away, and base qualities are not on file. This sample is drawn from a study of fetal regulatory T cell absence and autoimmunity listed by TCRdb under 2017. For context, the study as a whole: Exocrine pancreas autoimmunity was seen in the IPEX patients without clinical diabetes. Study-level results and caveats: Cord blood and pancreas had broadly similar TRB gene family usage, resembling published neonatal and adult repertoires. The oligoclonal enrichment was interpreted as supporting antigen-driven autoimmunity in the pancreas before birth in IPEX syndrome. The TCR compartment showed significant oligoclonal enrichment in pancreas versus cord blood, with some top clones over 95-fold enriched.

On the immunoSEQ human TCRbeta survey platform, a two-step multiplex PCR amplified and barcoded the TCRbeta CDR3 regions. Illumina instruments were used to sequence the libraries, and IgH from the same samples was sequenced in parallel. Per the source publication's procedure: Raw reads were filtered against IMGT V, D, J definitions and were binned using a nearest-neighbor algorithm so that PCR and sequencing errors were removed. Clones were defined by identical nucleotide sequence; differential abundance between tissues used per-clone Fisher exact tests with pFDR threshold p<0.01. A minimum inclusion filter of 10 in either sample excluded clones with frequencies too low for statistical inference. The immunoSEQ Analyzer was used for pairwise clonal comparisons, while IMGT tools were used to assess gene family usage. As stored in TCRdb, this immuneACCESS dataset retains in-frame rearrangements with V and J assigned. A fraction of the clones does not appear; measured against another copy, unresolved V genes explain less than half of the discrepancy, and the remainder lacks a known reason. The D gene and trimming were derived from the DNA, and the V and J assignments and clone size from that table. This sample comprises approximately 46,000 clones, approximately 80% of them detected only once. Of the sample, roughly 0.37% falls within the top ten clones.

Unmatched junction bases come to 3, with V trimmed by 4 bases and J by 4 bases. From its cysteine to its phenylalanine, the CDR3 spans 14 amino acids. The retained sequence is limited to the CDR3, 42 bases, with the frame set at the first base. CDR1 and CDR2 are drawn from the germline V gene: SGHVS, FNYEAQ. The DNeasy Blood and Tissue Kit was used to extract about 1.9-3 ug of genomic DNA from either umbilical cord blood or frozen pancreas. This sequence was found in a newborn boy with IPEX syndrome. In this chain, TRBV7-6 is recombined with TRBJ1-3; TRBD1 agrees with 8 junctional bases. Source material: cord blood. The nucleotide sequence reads TGTGCCAGCAGCTCCACAGGGGGGGGAAACACCATATATTTT. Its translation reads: CASSSTGGGNTIYF.